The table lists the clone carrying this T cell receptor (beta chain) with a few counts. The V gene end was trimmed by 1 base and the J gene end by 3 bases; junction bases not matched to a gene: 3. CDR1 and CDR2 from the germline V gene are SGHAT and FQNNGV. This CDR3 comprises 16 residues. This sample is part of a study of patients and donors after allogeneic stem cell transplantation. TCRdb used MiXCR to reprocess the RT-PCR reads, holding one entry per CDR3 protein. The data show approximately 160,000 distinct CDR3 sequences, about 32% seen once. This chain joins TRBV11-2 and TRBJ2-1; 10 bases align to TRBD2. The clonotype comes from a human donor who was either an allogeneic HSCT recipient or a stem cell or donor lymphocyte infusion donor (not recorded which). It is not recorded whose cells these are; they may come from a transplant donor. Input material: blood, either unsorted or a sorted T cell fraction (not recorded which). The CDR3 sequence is CASSLALAGDYNEQFF. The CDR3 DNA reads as TGTGCCAGCAGCTTAGCCCTAGCGGGAGACTACAATGAGCAGTTCTTC.